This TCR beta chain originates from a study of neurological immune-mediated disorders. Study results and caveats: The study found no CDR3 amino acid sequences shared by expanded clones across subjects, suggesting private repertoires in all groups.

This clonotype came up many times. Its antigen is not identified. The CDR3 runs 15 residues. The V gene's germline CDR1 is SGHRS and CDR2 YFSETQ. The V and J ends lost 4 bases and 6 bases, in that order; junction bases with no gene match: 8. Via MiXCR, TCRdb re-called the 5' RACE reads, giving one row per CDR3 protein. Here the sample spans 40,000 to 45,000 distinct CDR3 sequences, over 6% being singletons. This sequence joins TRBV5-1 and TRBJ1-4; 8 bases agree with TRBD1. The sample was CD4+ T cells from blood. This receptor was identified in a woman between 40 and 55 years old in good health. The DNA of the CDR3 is TGCGCCAGCAGCCCGGACGGACAGGGAGATGAAAAACTGTTTTTT. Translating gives CASSPDGQGDEKLFF.